This section outlines one T cell receptor (beta chain) sequence together with its context. This clone's antigen is unknown. Base qualities were left out, and no much larger clone turns up one base away. The data stem from a study of blood T cell repertoires in COVID-19 (TCRdb year 2020). Background on the whole study: Samples covering the acute and convalescent phases of COVID-19 were provided by collaborators in the United States, Italy and Spain. A freely available public database, intended as a resource for researchers studying the immune response to SARS-CoV-2, is where the repertoires were released. Nearly every sample came with metadata listing a de-identified subject ID, COVID-19 status, age in years and sex. The material from the prospective study consisted of cDNA or gDNA derived from T cells, B-cell-depleted T cells, or PBMCs. Samples came from the ongoing ImmuneRACE study (first 160 participants) plus 1,254 subjects from 6 global collaborators. Subjects who had been exposed to COVID-19, were actively infected with it, or had recovered from it provided the deeply sampled blood TCRbeta repertoires that made up the dataset. Where HLA class I and class II types were available, the types were taken from metadata supplied by the sample provider, not from assay-based typing.

Here is what the overall study found, with its caveats: The amount of clinical and demographic metadata varied by source and participant and was provided uncurated.

Clipping removes 1 base from V and 4 bases from J, with 14 as the unmatched junction base count. Reading from cysteine to phenylalanine, the CDR3 counts 18 amino acids. Only the CDR3 part of the read is kept: 54 bases, read in frame from the first base. CDR1 and CDR2, per the germline V gene (reference sequence), are SEHNR and FQNEAQ. TCRbeta CDR3 regions were amplified from genomic DNA using the immunoSEQ Assay, a bias-controlled multiplex PCR. The source study handled its data this way. The number of nucleated cells in each sample was estimated by amplification of reference gene primers within the assay. Sequence reads were collapsed and filtered to measure the absolute abundance of every unique TCRbeta CDR3 rearrangement. Productive Simpson clonality was computed per sample as the square root of Simpson's diversity index over productive rearrangements. What TCRdb holds here is the immuneACCESS table cut down to in-frame rearrangements. Part of the clones is not present; checked against another copy, under half of the missing clones reflect an unresolved V gene, and the others are unexplained. V, J and clone size are taken as reported in that table, and D and trimming were inferred from the DNA itself. The sample has about 290,000 clones on record, around four fifths of them singletons. The ten largest clonotypes hold about 4% of the sample.

Collaborating institutions collected whole blood in K2EDTA tubes following their own protocols. Collaborator samples were shipped for TCRbeta analysis as frozen whole blood, isolated PBMCs, or DNA extracted from either sample type. Sequenced material: peripheral blood. The sequence was obtained from a woman in her 50s with active or convalescent COVID-19. This receptor chain uses TRBV7-9 and TRBJ1-2; TRBD1 agrees with 8 junctional bases. The CDR3 protein: CASSLETGESRSIYGYTF. In nucleotides, the sequence is TGTGCCAGCAGCTTAGAGACAGGGGAGTCGCGTAGTATCTATGGCTACACCTTC.